This T cell receptor (beta chain) was found in a study of cytotoxic CD8 clonotypes in ibrutinib-treated CLL. Sequencing was performed with immunoSEQ multiplex PCR; in TCRdb, only in-frame clones are kept and a portion is missing. Here the sample spans over 25,000 clones, around 76% being singletons. Trimming took 1 base from V and 6 from J, leaving 7 bases between them. The CDR3 runs 12 residues. Germline CDR1 is SGHRS and CDR2 is YFSETQ. This clone was seen at least ten times. This sequence originates from a human donor with chronic lymphocytic leukemia. This sequence joins TRBV5-1 and TRBJ1-2; D gene uncertain. Sequenced material: PBMCs, taken after 36 months of ibrutinib treatment. The DNA of the CDR3 is TGCGCCAGCAGCTTGTCGGGTAATGGCTACACCTTC. The encoded protein is CASSLSGNGYTF.